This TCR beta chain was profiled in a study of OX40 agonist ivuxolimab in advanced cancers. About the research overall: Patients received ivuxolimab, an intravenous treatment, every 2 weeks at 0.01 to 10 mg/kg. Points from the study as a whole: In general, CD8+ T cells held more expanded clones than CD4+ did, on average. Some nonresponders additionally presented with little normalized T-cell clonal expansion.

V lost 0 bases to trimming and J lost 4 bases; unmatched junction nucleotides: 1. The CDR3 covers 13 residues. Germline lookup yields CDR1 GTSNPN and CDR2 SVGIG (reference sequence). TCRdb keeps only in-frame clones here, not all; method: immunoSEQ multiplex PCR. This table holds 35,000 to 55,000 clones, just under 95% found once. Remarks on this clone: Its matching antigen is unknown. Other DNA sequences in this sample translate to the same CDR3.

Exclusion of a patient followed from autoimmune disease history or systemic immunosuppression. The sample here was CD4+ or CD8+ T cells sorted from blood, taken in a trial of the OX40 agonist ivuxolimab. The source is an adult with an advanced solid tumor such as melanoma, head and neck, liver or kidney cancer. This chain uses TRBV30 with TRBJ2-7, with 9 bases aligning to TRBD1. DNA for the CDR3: TGTGCCTGGAGTGTAGGACAGGGGTACGAGCAGTACTTC. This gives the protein CAWSVGQGYEQYF. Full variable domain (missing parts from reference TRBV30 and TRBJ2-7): SQTIHQWPATLVQPVGSPLSLECTVEGTSNPNLYWYRQAAGRGLQLLFYSVGIGQISSEVPQNLSASRPQDRQFILSSKKLLLSDSGFYLCAWSVGQGYEQYFGPGTRLTVT.